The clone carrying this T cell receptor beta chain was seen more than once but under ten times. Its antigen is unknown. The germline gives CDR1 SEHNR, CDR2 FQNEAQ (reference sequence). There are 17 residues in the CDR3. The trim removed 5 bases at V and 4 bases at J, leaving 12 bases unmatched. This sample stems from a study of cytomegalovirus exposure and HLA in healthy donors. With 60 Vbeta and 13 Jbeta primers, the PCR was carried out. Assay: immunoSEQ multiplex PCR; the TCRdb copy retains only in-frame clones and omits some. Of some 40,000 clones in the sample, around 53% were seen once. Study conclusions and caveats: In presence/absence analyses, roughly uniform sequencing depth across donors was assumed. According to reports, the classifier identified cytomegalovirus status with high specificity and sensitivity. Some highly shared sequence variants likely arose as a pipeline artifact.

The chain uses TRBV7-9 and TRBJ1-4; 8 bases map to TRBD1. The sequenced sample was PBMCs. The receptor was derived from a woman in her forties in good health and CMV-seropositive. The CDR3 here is CASSTSGQGALNEKLFF. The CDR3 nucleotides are TGTGCCAGCAGCACATCTGGACAGGGTGCCCTTAATGAAAAACTGTTTTTT.